The rows below give T cell receptor beta chains drawn from one sample of a study of CD4+ T cells in melanoma. The data were produced by immunoSEQ multiplex PCR, yet TCRdb's version contains in-frame clones alone and is incomplete. The table records about 6,600 clones, 69% of them present only once. The sequenced material came from cells from a culture (not recorded whether cultured in vitro). All receptors come from a human donor with melanoma. CDR3s include the opening cysteine and the closing phenylalanine or tryptophan. A D gene is named only where the DNA matches it firmly. Rows may omit the clone size; those that give it use once, few, many or a size class.

clone_size	j_call	v_call	d_call	cdr3_aa	cdr3_nt
medium-sized	TRBJ1-1	TRBV19	.	CASSMGYLTEAFF	TGTGCCAGTAGTATGGGTTATCTCACTGAAGCTTTCTTT
.	TRBJ2-1	TRBV7-8	.	CASSFPGSYNEQFF	TGTGCCAGCAGCTTTCCAGGTTCCTACAATGAGCAGTTCTTC
.	TRBJ1-1	TRBV3-1/TRBV3-2	.	CASSQAGSEAFF	TGTGCCAGCAGCCAAGCGGGATCTGAAGCTTTCTTT
.	TRBJ1-1	TRBV12-5	TRBD1	CASGLDRGLTEAFF	TGTGCTAGTGGTTTGGACAGGGGGCTCACTGAAGCTTTCTTT
.	TRBJ2-3	TRBV9	.	CASSVAAGYGDTQYF	TGTGCCAGCAGCGTAGCAGCGGGCTATGGGGATACGCAGTATTTT
.	TRBJ1-5	TRBV4-3	.	CASSQDPSAGGPQHF	TGCGCCAGCAGCCAAGATCCCTCTGCGGGGGGACCCCAGCATTTT
once	TRBJ1-3	TRBV5-5	.	CASSLWGSSSGNTIYF	TGTGCCAGCAGCTTGTGGGGGTCTTCTTCTGGAAACACCATATATTTT
few	TRBJ2-7	TRBV4-3	TRBD1	CASSQQDRASYEQYF	TGCGCCAGCAGCCAACAGGACAGGGCCTCCTACGAGCAGTACTTC
.	TRBJ1-1	TRBV29-1	.	CSVSGSPGRLGGNTEAFF	TGCAGCGTTTCGGGTTCCCCGGGACGTCTAGGGGGAAACACTGAAGCTTTCTTT
.	TRBJ2-7	TRBV5-5	.	CASSLRQEHPREQYF	TGTGCCAGCAGCTTAAGACAGGAACACCCTAGGGAGCAGTACTTC
.	TRBJ2-1	TRBV18	.	CASSPSMTGDYNEQFF	TGTGCCAGCTCACCAAGCATGACAGGAGACTACAATGAGCAGTTCTTC
.	TRBJ1-5	TRBV6-6	.	CASSYSLTEPQHF	TGTGCCAGCAGTTACTCGCTTACGGAGCCCCAGCATTTT
.	TRBJ1-2	TRBV18	.	CASSPEGDHYGYTF	TGTGCCAGCTCACCGGAAGGGGACCACTATGGCTACACCTTC
.	TRBJ1-1	TRBV7-2	.	CASSLWARVGAEAFF	TGTGCCAGCAGCTTATGGGCCAGGGTGGGCGCTGAAGCTTTCTTT
.	TRBJ2-1	TRBV6-2/TRBV6-3	.	CASSYVGTSGFNEQFF	TGTGCCAGCAGTTACGTGGGGACCAGCGGATTCAATGAGCAGTTCTTC
.	TRBJ2-7	TRBV4-2	TRBD1	CASSQDGTGAYEQYF	TGTGCCAGCAGCCAGGACGGGACAGGGGCCTACGAGCAGTACTTC
.	TRBJ2-3	TRBV4-2	.	CASSPLLATSTDTQYF	TGTGCCAGCAGCCCACTTCTAGCGACGAGCACAGATACGCAGTATTTT
.	TRBJ1-1	TRBV6-5	.	CASSPGVGYTEAFF	TGTGCCAGCAGTCCTGGAGTGGGGTACACTGAAGCTTTCTTT
few	TRBJ2-1	TRBV7-9	TRBD2	CASSLGLAGGSSYNEQFF	TGTGCCAGCAGCTTAGGCCTAGCGGGGGGCAGCTCCTACAATGAGCAGTTCTTC
few	TRBJ1-2	TRBV2	.	CASRVGNYGYTF	TGTGCCAGCAGGGTCGGGAACTATGGCTACACCTTC
.	TRBJ1-3	TRBV7-2	.	CASAGTLSGNTIYF	TGTGCCAGTGCCGGGACACTCTCTGGAAACACCATATATTTT
few	TRBJ2-7	TRBV7-2	TRBD1	CASSLRQGEQYF	TGTGCCAGCAGCCTCAGACAGGGCGAGCAGTACTTC
once	TRBJ1-5	TRBV30	TRBD1	CAGGQGGIQPQHF	TGTGCCGGGGGACAGGGGGGAATTCAGCCCCAGCATTTT
few	TRBJ2-7	TRBV7-2	.	CASSLNPGGPYEQYF	TGTGCCAGCAGCTTAAACCCAGGGGGGCCATACGAGCAGTACTTC
few	TRBJ2-1	TRBV27	TRBD2	CASIPGTSGSSYNEQFF	TGTGCCAGCATCCCCGGGACTAGCGGGTCCTCCTACAATGAGCAGTTCTTC
.	TRBJ2-2	TRBV7-7	.	CASSWGNTGELFF	TGTGCTAGCAGCTGGGGGAACACCGGGGAGCTGTTTTTT
.	TRBJ2-7	TRBV24-1	TRBD1	CATSDPRQGSKDEQYF	TGTGCCACCAGTGACCCAAGACAGGGCTCAAAAGACGAGCAGTACTTC
.	TRBJ2-4	TRBV5-4	TRBD1	CASSQDRGSTIQYF	TGTGCCAGCAGCCAGGACAGGGGTTCCACTATTCAGTACTTC
.	TRBJ1-1	TRBV7-9	TRBD1	CASSSPHRGTEAFF	TGTGCCAGCAGCTCGCCGCACAGGGGAACTGAAGCTTTCTTT
.	TRBJ1-5	TRBV5-5	.	CASSLDDRPNQPQHF	TGTGCCAGCAGCTTGGATGACAGACCCAATCAGCCCCAGCATTTT
once	TRBJ1-5	TRBV28	.	CASSFENNQPQHF	TGTGCCAGCAGTTTTGAGAACAATCAGCCCCAGCATTTT
few	TRBJ2-1	TRBV9	TRBD1	CASSVTTDRGKQFF	TGTGCCAGCAGCGTGACGACGGACAGGGGGAAACAGTTCTTC
few	TRBJ1-3	TRBV7-2	.	CASSETISVDTIYF	TGTGCCAGCAGCGAGACGATTTCTGTGGACACCATATATTTT
.	TRBJ2-5	TRBV25-1	.	CASSWAPADQETQYF	TGTGCCAGCAGTTGGGCCCCTGCGGACCAAGAGACCCAGTACTTC
.	TRBJ2-7	TRBV9	.	CASSVGEGGSLPYEQYF	TGTGCCAGCAGCGTAGGAGAGGGGGGGTCCTTGCCCTACGAGCAGTACTTC
few	TRBJ1-2	TRBV19	.	CASTSPYLNYGYTF	TGTGCCAGTACCTCACCCTATCTTAACTATGGCTACACCTTC
.	TRBJ2-1	TRBV9	.	CASSSMLRLGADEQFF	TGTGCCAGCAGCTCTATGCTCCGTCTCGGGGCGGATGAGCAGTTCTTC
.	TRBJ1-2	TRBV14	.	CASSNPAGAERNYGYTF	TGTGCCAGCAGCAACCCGGCAGGGGCAGAACGTAACTATGGCTACACCTTC
.	TRBJ2-3	TRBV6-6	.	CASSYIRGQGDTQYF	TGTGCCAGCAGTTACATCCGGGGGCAGGGAGATACGCAGTATTTT
.	TRBJ2-2	TRBV24-1	.	CATSRGTGELFF	TGTGCCACCAGTAGAGGCACCGGGGAGCTGTTTTTT
.	TRBJ2-7	TRBV7-8	.	CASSLGSGTLIEQYF	TGTGCCAGCAGCCTAGGGTCCGGGACTTTAATTGAGCAGTACTTC
medium-sized	TRBJ2-3	TRBV13	.	CASSYGRGTDTQYF	TGTGCCAGCAGCTACGGGAGAGGCACAGATACGCAGTATTTT
.	TRBJ1-5	TRBV18	.	CASARDYNQPQHF	TGTGCCAGCGCACGGGATTACAATCAGCCCCAGCATTTT
.	TRBJ2-3	TRBV7-3	.	CASSLIASLGDTQYF	TGTGCCAGCAGCTTAATCGCTAGCTTAGGAGATACGCAGTATTTT
.	TRBJ2-5	TRBV5-1	.	CASSLAFAGAPEGTQYF	TGCGCCAGCAGCTTGGCTTTTGCGGGGGCCCCGGAGGGGACCCAGTACTTC
.	TRBJ1-1	TRBV29-1	.	CSVSGMNTEAFF	TGCAGCGTCTCAGGGATGAACACTGAAGCTTTCTTT
.	TRBJ2-3	TRBV7-9	TRBD1	CASSPFGTDENTQYF	TGTGCCAGCAGCCCATTCGGGACAGACGAAAATACGCAGTATTTT
.	TRBJ1-1	TRBV27	.	CASSLQKDTEAFF	TGTGCCAGCAGTCTACAGAAGGACACTGAAGCTTTCTTT
.	TRBJ2-1	TRBV7-2	.	CASSSLSVGAYNEQFF	TGTGCCAGCAGCTCCCTTTCCGTGGGGGCTTACAATGAGCAGTTCTTC
.	TRBJ1-2	TRBV10-2	.	CASSDRDHYGYTF	TGCGCCAGCAGTGACAGGGATCACTATGGCTACACCTTC
once	TRBJ1-5	TRBV6-1	TRBD1	CASTDGQGGGNQPQHF	TGTGCCAGCACTGACGGACAGGGCGGGGGCAATCAGCCCCAGCATTTT